This TCR beta chain was recorded in a study of Graves' ophthalmopathy and Graves' hyperthyroidism. TCR beta CDR3 amplification used RNA transcripts. RT-PCR with HTBI primers came first, then second-round multiplex PCR. Via MiXCR, TCRdb re-called the multiplex PCR reads, giving one row per CDR3 protein. The top ten hold roughly 9.8% of the sample, which has around 470,000 distinct CDR3 sequences, over 13% seen once. Study results and caveats: Appearing in blood as well were most expanded thyroid clonotypes above 0.001 frequency.

Regarding this clonotype: The target antigen is unknown.

V gave up 9 bases and J gave up 4 bases; unmatched junction bases: 11. The CDR3 extends over 15 amino acids. CDR1 is SGHRS and CDR2 is YFSETQ in the germline V gene. The source material was blood. The receptor was derived from a woman in her twenties or thirties with Graves' ophthalmopathy. The chain is built from TRBV5-1 and TRBJ1-2; TRBD1 matches 11 bases. CDR3 residues: CATRTGGRGAYGYTF. In nucleotides, the CDR3 is TGCGCCACCAGGACAGGGGGCCGGGGGGCCTATGGCTACACCTTC. Complete variable domain (other parts from reference TRBV5-1 and TRBJ1-2): KAGVTQTPRYLIKTRGQQVTLSCSPISGHRSVSWYQQTPGQGLQFLFEYFSETQRNKGNFPGRFSGRQFSNSRSEMNVSTLELGDSALYLCATRTGGRGAYGYTFGSGTRLTVV.